The 7 T cell receptor beta chains listed next were all sequenced from one sample in a study of blood T cell repertoires in COVID-19. The data were produced by immunoSEQ multiplex PCR, yet TCRdb's version contains in-frame clones alone and is incomplete. This sample has about 250,000 clones, with approximately 86% found just once. Sequencing was performed on peripheral blood. The receptors here all came from a human donor in a cohort sampled during active COVID-19.

The V and J genes are TRBV11-2 and TRBJ2-3; the D is unclear. The CDR3 is 13 residues long. CDR1 is SGHAT, CDR2 FQNNGV, per germline. V shed 0 bases and J shed 6 bases, with 7 bases lying between them. CDR3 in DNA: TGTGCCAGCAGCTTAGAGCCTCAGGATACGCAGTATTTT. This codes for CASSLEPQDTQYF.

The chain recombines TRBV11-2 with TRBJ1-6, with D perhaps TRBD1 (6 bases). Germline V CDR1 and CDR2: SGHAT, FQNNGV. Between the trimmed V and J ends, which lost 3 bases and 0 bases, there was a span of 15 bases. The CDR3 has 18 amino acids. CDR3 residues: CASSFTGGWSSYNSPLHF. DNA of the CDR3: TGTGCCAGCAGCTTTACGGGGGGCTGGAGCTCCTATAATTCACCCCTCCACTTT.

The chain is built from TRBV27 and TRBJ2-6; D gene ambiguous. The V end lost 9 bases, the J end lost 2 bases, and 14 bases lay between the germline ends. Germline lookup yields CDR1 MNHEY and CDR2 SMNVEV (reference sequence). The CDR3 is 15 residues long. DNA of the CDR3: TGTGCCAGTTCGGTATTGCCTCCTGGGGCCAACGTCCTGACTTTC. Its translation: CASSVLPPGANVLTF.

This sequence joins TRBV5-8 and TRBJ2-3; TRBD1 aligns across 7 bases. J gave up 3 bases and V 3 bases, and 4 bases lay outside the gene matches. Germline loops: CDR1 SGHTS, CDR2 YDEGEE. CDR3 size: 14 residues. The CDR3 nucleotides are TGTGCCAGCAGCTATGGGACAGCGACAGATACGCAGTATTTT. It translates to CASSYGTATDTQYF.

Worth noting for this clone: Other nucleotide sequences in the sample specify the same CDR3. This chain connects TRBV12-5 to TRBJ2-1; 7 positions match TRBD2. The CDR3 totals 22 residues. The junction had 20 bases not matched to a gene; V was cut back by 0 bases and J by 0 bases. Looked up from germline, CDR1 is LGHNT and CDR2 is FRNRAP. CDR3 amino acids: CASGLVPRWTGTTISSYNEQFF. As DNA, the CDR3 is TGTGCTAGTGGTTTGGTACCAAGGTGGACGGGGACTACCATCAGCTCCTACAATGAGCAGTTCTTC.

This clone was counted a few times. V gene TRBV10-3 combines with J gene TRBJ1-1; D gene ambiguous. The CDR3 sequence is 12 residues long. Germline assignment: CDR1 ENHRY and CDR2 SYGVKD. Trimming removed 2 bases from V and 3 bases from J, with 4 bases in between. The CDR3 loop reads CAISETDTEAFF. DNA for the CDR3: TGTGCCATCAGTGAGACGGACACTGAAGCTTTCTTT.

V usage is TRBV5-4 and J usage is TRBJ1-1; 9 nucleotides agree with TRBD1. V gave up 2 bases and J gave up 3 bases; unmatched junction bases: 5. CDR3 length equals 15 residues. CDR1 and CDR2 from the germline V gene are SGHNT and YYREEE (reference sequence). The CDR3 coding sequence is TGTGCCAGCAGCTTCCGGGACAGGGAAGACACTGAAGCTTTCTTT. It is translated as CASSFRDREDTEAFF.